A selection of T cell receptor beta chains follows, all from one sample in a study of metastatic and nonmetastatic thyroid tumors. With MiXCR, TCRdb reprocessed the PCR reads. The sample gives about 62,000 clones, just over 4% of which show up once; around 20% is in the top ten. Sequenced sample: blood. These receptors all come from a female donor with papillary thyroid cancer or a benign thyroid nodule (not recorded which). Some clones in this sample may be carry-over from other donors' samples. Both conserved end residues are part of each CDR3. D genes are given only for firm matches. Rows give clone size only sometimes, using once, few, many, or a class for an expanded clone.

V	size	D	J	CDR3	DNA
TRBV20-1	many	NA	TRBJ1-5	CSARGGIDQPQHF	TGCAGTGCTAGGGGGGGGATCGATCAGCCCCAGCATTTT
TRBV3-1	many	TRBD2	TRBJ2-7	CASSHLSGTSGEQYF	TGTGCCAGCAGCCACCTATCCGGGACTAGCGGCGAGCAGTACTTC
TRBV30	once	TRBD1	TRBJ1-1	CAFIRQGRTVTEAFF	TGTGCCTTCATTCGACAGGGACGAACAGTCACTGAAGCTTTCTTT
TRBV30	few	NA	TRBJ1-2	CAWSPHSYGYTF	TGTGCCTGGAGTCCTCACAGCTATGGCTACACCTTC
TRBV5-1	many	NA	TRBJ2-7	CASSLFGGLSYEQYF	TGCGCCAGCAGCTTGTTCGGGGGCCTCTCCTACGAGCAGTACTTC
TRBV7-9	NA	NA	TRBJ1-1	CASSLSVGDRAFF	TGTGCCAGCAGCTTAAGCGTCGGGGATCGGGCTTTCTTT
TRBV19	many	NA	TRBJ1-1	CASSILGRGDMNTEAFF	TGTGCCAGTAGTATATTGGGTCGGGGGGACATGAACACTGAAGCTTTCTTT
TRBV7-8	many	TRBD2	TRBJ2-7	CASSLARIAGVHEQYF	TGTGCCAGCAGCTTAGCGCGGATAGCGGGAGTCCACGAGCAGTACTTC
TRBV18	NA	TRBD1	TRBJ1-1	CASSPQGATEAFF	TGTGCCAGCTCACCACAGGGGGCAACTGAAGCTTTCTTT
TRBV2	many	NA	TRBJ1-1	CASREENTEAFF	TGTGCCAGCAGAGAAGAGAACACTGAAGCTTTCTTT
TRBV24-1	many	NA	TRBJ2-7	CATSDPMFQNGEQYF	TGTGCCACCAGTGACCCTATGTTCCAGAACGGCGAGCAGTACTTC
TRBV12-3/TRBV12-4	few	NA	TRBJ1-1	CASSLGALNTEAFF	TGTGCCAGCAGTTTGGGAGCTTTGAACACTGAAGCTTTCTTT
TRBV12-3/TRBV12-4	NA	NA	TRBJ2-1	CASSFRGVDEQFF	TGTGCCAGCAGTTTCAGGGGGGTTGATGAGCAGTTCTTC
TRBV27	many	TRBD2	TRBJ2-7	CASSGGLAGDVGGYEQYF	TGTGCCAGCAGCGGGGGCTTAGCGGGAGACGTCGGCGGCTACGAGCAGTACTTC
TRBV5-4	NA	NA	TRBJ2-1	CASSHSSYNEQFF	TGTGCCAGCAGCCACAGCTCCTACAATGAGCAGTTCTTC
TRBV19	many	NA	TRBJ2-2	CATGLGGANTGELFF	TGTGCCACCGGGCTCGGGGGAGCGAACACCGGGGAGCTGTTTTTT
TRBV28	many	NA	TRBJ2-7	CASSLRDGGAREQYF	TGTGCCAGCAGCTTACGGGATGGGGGCGCGAGGGAGCAGTACTTC
TRBV24-1	NA	TRBD2	TRBJ2-1	CATSSRVREGFNEQFF	TGTGCCACCAGTTCCAGAGTGCGGGAGGGCTTCAATGAGCAGTTCTTC
TRBV20-1	few	NA	TRBJ2-1	CIPGAAGSYNEQFF	TGCATCCCCGGTGCGGCGGGGAGCTACAATGAGCAGTTCTTC
TRBV5-4	few	NA	TRBJ2-7	CASSTGTPEQEQYF	TGTGCCAGCAGCACCGGGACACCTGAGCAAGAGCAGTACTTC
TRBV12-3/TRBV12-4	many	TRBD2	TRBJ2-7	CASSFPSGRRLGHEQYF	TGTGCCAGCAGTTTTCCTAGCGGGAGGAGGCTCGGCCACGAGCAGTACTTC
TRBV12-3/TRBV12-4	NA	NA	TRBJ1-2	CASTAGPEEWEGSYGYTF	TGTGCCAGCACCGCGGGACCGGAGGAATGGGAGGGAAGTTATGGCTACACCTTC
TRBV6-5	NA	NA	TRBJ2-3	CASSYLLGQGSYTQYF	TGTGCCAGCAGTTACCTCCTGGGTCAGGGGAGCTATACGCAGTATTTT
TRBV6-5	NA	TRBD1	TRBJ2-7	CASSYLDRGSVEQYF	TGTGCCAGCAGTTACCTGGACAGGGGATCTGTAGAGCAGTACTTC
TRBV30	many	TRBD2	TRBJ2-3	CAWNEAGAEAQYF	TGTGCCTGGAACGAAGCGGGAGCAGAAGCGCAGTATTTT
TRBV19	many	TRBD1	TRBJ2-3	CASSLGTGGAIFTDTQYF	TGTGCCAGTAGTTTAGGGACAGGGGGCGCGATTTTCACAGATACGCAGTATTTT
TRBV20-1	few	NA	TRBJ2-7	CSASPLMRANSYEQYF	TGCAGTGCCTCACCCTTGATGAGGGCGAACTCCTACGAGCAGTACTTC
TRBV3-1	many	NA	TRBJ2-4	CASSRSGVAKNIQYF	TGTGCCAGCAGCCGGAGCGGAGTAGCCAAAAACATTCAGTACTTC
TRBV5-1	many	NA	TRBJ1-1	CASSGLPGQRNTEAFF	TGCGCCAGCAGCGGCCTACCCGGACAGAGGAACACTGAAGCTTTCTTT
TRBV7-6	few	NA	TRBJ2-2	CASSLAGQPNTGELFF	TGTGCCAGCAGCTTGGCTGGACAGCCTAACACCGGGGAGCTGTTTTTT
TRBV5-1	many	NA	TRBJ2-1	CASSLNYNEQFF	TGCGCCAGCAGCCTAAACTACAATGAGCAGTTCTTC
TRBV20-1	many	NA	TRBJ1-3	CSAREWGNSGNTIYF	TGCAGTGCTAGAGAGTGGGGGAACTCTGGAAACACCATATATTTT
TRBV2	NA	NA	TRBJ2-2	CASKEFTLELFF	TGTGCCAGCAAGGAGTTTACCTTGGAGCTGTTTTTT
TRBV6-1	many	NA	TRBJ2-7	CASSVEGYEQYF	TGTGCCAGCAGTGTAGAGGGGTACGAGCAGTACTTC
TRBV6-4	many	NA	TRBJ2-7	CASSEEAGSTYEQYF	TGTGCCAGCAGTGAAGAGGCAGGGAGTACCTACGAGCAGTACTTC
TRBV12-3/TRBV12-4	NA	TRBD2	TRBJ2-7	CAGSPRRTSGTNPLPYEQYF	TGTGCAGGCAGCCCCCGCCGAACTAGCGGGACCAACCCCCTCCCCTACGAGCAGTACTTC
TRBV30	NA	NA	TRBJ1-5	CAWRLYRGLGNQPQHF	TGTGCCTGGAGGTTATATCGGGGGCTTGGCAATCAGCCCCAGCATTTT